Listed below are T cell receptor beta chains from one sample, sequenced in a study of blood T cell repertoires in COVID-19. TCRdb's table, derived via immunoSEQ multiplex PCR, lists solely in-frame clones and lacks some. The table lists approximately 200,000 clones, about 82% of them singletons. The specimen was peripheral blood. The receptors here all came from a woman in her thirties with acute or convalescent COVID-19. The CDR3 runs from the conserved cysteine through the conserved F or W. A D gene is named only where the DNA matches it firmly. Expanded clones are given a class, and other clones once, few, many or no size at all.

D gene | J gene | clone size | V gene | CDR3 protein | CDR3 DNA
TRBD1 | TRBJ2-3 | once | TRBV10-1 | CASSPGQGTDTQYF | TGCGCCAGCTCGCCGGGACAGGGAACAGATACGCAGTATTTT
TRBD2 | TRBJ2-3 | . | TRBV20-1 | CSASGLAGGPGTDTQYF | TGCAGTGCCAGTGGACTAGCGGGGGGGCCTGGCACAGATACGCAGTATTTT
. | TRBJ1-2 | . | TRBV3-1/TRBV3-2 | CASSQEKERGYTF | TGTGCCAGCAGCCAAGAAAAGGAGCGTGGCTACACCTTC
. | TRBJ1-1 | . | TRBV25-1 | CASSNFLGAFF | TGTGCCAGCAGTAATTTCCTCGGGGCTTTCTTT
TRBD1 | TRBJ1-2 | . | TRBV27 | CASSLGPGQGTYGYTF | TGTGCCAGCAGTTTAGGTCCGGGACAGGGGACCTATGGCTACACCTTC
. | TRBJ1-5 | . | TRBV19 | CASSRPNQPQHF | TGTGCCAGTAGCAGGCCCAATCAGCCCCAGCATTTT
TRBD1 | TRBJ2-5 | . | TRBV7-2 | CASSLGDRGQTQYF | TGTGCCAGCAGCTTGGGGGACAGGGGTCAGACCCAGTACTTC
. | TRBJ2-3 | . | TRBV5-1 | CASSLLGGGYSTDTQYF | TGCGCCAGCAGCTTGTTGGGCGGGGGCTATAGCACAGATACGCAGTATTTT
. | TRBJ1-2 | . | TRBV18 | CASSPTSDRNYGYTF | TGTGCCAGCTCCCCAACTTCCGACAGAAACTATGGCTACACCTTC
. | TRBJ2-7 | . | TRBV2 | CASGSSYEQYF | TGTGCCAGCGGGAGCTCCTACGAGCAGTACTTC
TRBD1 | TRBJ1-1 | . | TRBV5-6 | CASSLKGALIEAFF | TGTGCCAGCAGCTTGAAGGGGGCGCTGATTGAAGCTTTCTTT
TRBD1 | TRBJ1-2 | . | TRBV6-5 | CASSYGGQNPIFGYTF | TGTGCCAGCAGTTACGGGGGACAGAACCCGATCTTTGGCTACACCTTC
. | TRBJ2-1 | . | TRBV19 | CASSGRFSSYNEQFF | TGTGCCAGTAGTGGGCGATTCAGCTCCTACAATGAGCAGTTCTTC
. | TRBJ1-5 | once | TRBV7-2 | CASSFRGGNQPQHF | TGTGCCAGCAGCTTCAGGGGAGGCAATCAGCCCCAGCATTTT
TRBD2 | TRBJ2-7 | few | TRBV7-9 | CASSLETSGGQYEQYF | TGTGCCAGCAGCTTGGAGACTAGCGGGGGGCAATACGAGCAGTACTTC
TRBD1 | TRBJ1-1 | . | TRBV29-1 | CSVERQQGDTEAFF | TGCAGCGTTGAAAGACAACAGGGGGACACTGAAGCTTTCTTT
TRBD1 | TRBJ1-6 | . | TRBV11-2 | CASSQTDRGVNSPLHF | TGTGCCAGCAGCCAGACCGACAGGGGTGTCAATTCACCCCTCCACTTT
TRBD1 | TRBJ1-2 | . | TRBV7-2 | CASSFSPGTVYGYTF | TGTGCCAGCAGCTTTAGTCCCGGGACAGTGTATGGCTACACCTTC
TRBD1 | TRBJ2-4 | once | TRBV4-3 | CASSPSGQGEDIQYF | TGCGCCAGCAGCCCCTCAGGACAGGGGGAGGACATTCAGTACTTC
. | TRBJ1-1 | . | TRBV7-2 | CASSLGGQLEAFF | TGTGCCAGCAGCTTAGGAGGGCAGCTTGAAGCTTTCTTT
TRBD1 | TRBJ1-1 | . | TRBV18 | CASSRTGSLFETEAFF | TGTGCCAGCTCACGGACAGGGTCCCTTTTTGAGACTGAAGCTTTCTTT
. | TRBJ2-6 | . | TRBV7-3 | CASSLSTLPSGANVLTF | TGTGCCAGCAGCTTAAGCACGCTACCCTCTGGGGCCAACGTCCTGACTTTC
. | TRBJ1-1 | . | TRBV10-3 | CAIRGPMNTEAFF | TGTGCCATCAGGGGGCCCATGAACACTGAAGCTTTCTTT
TRBD1 | TRBJ1-5 | . | TRBV5-1 | CASSTGTGLGQPQHF | TGCGCCAGCAGCACCGGGACAGGGCTAGGTCAGCCCCAGCATTTT
. | TRBJ1-1 | . | TRBV5-4 | CASSNWNPGHMNTEAFF | TGTGCCAGCAGCAACTGGAACCCAGGGCACATGAACACTGAAGCTTTCTTT
TRBD1 | TRBJ1-2 | . | TRBV19 | CASSFSGQDDWRGYTF | TGTGCCAGTAGTTTTTCGGGACAGGATGATTGGCGTGGCTACACCTTC
. | TRBJ1-6 | . | TRBV29-1 | CSVSRDKASPLHF | TGCAGCGTTAGCCGGGACAAAGCGTCACCCCTCCACTTT
TRBD1 | TRBJ2-5 | . | TRBV9 | CASSVLQGAQYF | TGTGCCAGCAGCGTATTGCAGGGGGCCCAGTACTTC
. | TRBJ1-1 | . | TRBV6-1 | CASSELPESNTEAFF | TGTGCCAGCAGTGAACTCCCAGAAAGTAACACTGAAGCTTTCTTT
. | TRBJ1-1 | . | TRBV30 | CAWTRVTEAFF | TGTGCCTGGACCCGGGTCACTGAAGCTTTCTTT
. | TRBJ1-1 | . | TRBV5-1 | CASSRNPDSLGTEAFF | TGCGCCAGCAGCCGCAACCCGGACAGTCTCGGCACTGAAGCTTTCTTT
TRBD1 | TRBJ2-1 | . | TRBV14 | CASSQNRGQHNEQFF | TGTGCCAGCAGCCAGAACAGGGGGCAACACAATGAGCAGTTCTTC
. | TRBJ2-7 | . | TRBV7-2 | CASSLVSSALTSYEQYF | TGTGCCAGCAGCCTAGTCTCTAGCGCCTTGACATCCTACGAGCAGTACTTC
. | TRBJ1-5 | . | TRBV15 | CATSRSHRDWGQPQHF | TGTGCCACCAGCAGGTCCCACAGGGATTGGGGTCAGCCCCAGCATTTT
TRBD1 | TRBJ2-2 | . | TRBV5-4 | CATKTRGQGVNTGELFF | TGTGCCACCAAAACAAGGGGACAGGGTGTTAACACCGGGGAGCTGTTTTTT
TRBD2 | TRBJ2-7 | few | TRBV7-9 | CASSYGQGKLAGLYEQYF | TGTGCCAGCAGCTACGGACAGGGAAAACTAGCGGGACTCTACGAGCAGTACTTC
TRBD1 | TRBJ2-7 | . | TRBV10-1 | CASSHERGQGVSEQYF | TGCGCCAGCAGTCATGAACGGGGACAGGGGGTTTCCGAGCAGTACTTC
. | TRBJ1-5 | . | TRBV6-5 | CASRAGQPQHF | TGTGCCAGCAGGGCAGGTCAGCCCCAGCATTTT
. | TRBJ2-7 | . | TRBV13 | CASSSPQTAAGYEQYF | TGTGCCAGCAGCTCCCCACAGACAGCAGCTGGCTACGAGCAGTACTTC
TRBD1 | TRBJ2-3 | . | TRBV4-1 | CASSPWGTGTTDTQYF | TGCGCCAGCAGCCCCTGGGGGACAGGAACTACAGATACGCAGTATTTT